These 7 T cell receptor beta chains came from one sample sequenced in a study of metastatic and nonmetastatic thyroid tumors. TCRdb reassembled clones from the PCR reads with MiXCR. The data hold 23,000 or so clones, with approximately 13% observed a single time. Every patient underwent thyroid surgery untreated. The sequenced material came from blood. These receptors came from a female donor with papillary thyroid cancer or a benign thyroid nodule (not recorded which). Some clones in this sample may be carry-over from other donors' samples.

This clone was counted many times. The chain combines TRBV19 with TRBJ1-5, with TRBD1 matching over 10 bases. The CDR3 totals 14 residues. V lost 6 bases to trimming and J lost 4 bases; unmatched junction nucleotides: 3. Germline V gene sequence: CDR1 LNHDA, CDR2 SQIVND (reference sequence). CDR3 region: CASSPGQGNQPQHF. In DNA form, the CDR3 reads TGTGCCAGTAGCCCGGGACAGGGGAATCAGCCCCAGCATTTT.

This clone occurred many times. This sequence joins TRBV19 and TRBJ1-5; tentatively, D is TRBD1 (6 bases). This CDR3 has 15 amino acids. Germline V gene sequence: CDR1 LNHDA, CDR2 SQIVND (reference sequence). The V and J ends lost 3 bases and 4 bases respectively, with 13 bases between them. CDR3 nucleotides: TGTGCCAGTAGTATTAGGGCAGGGGAGAATCAGCCCCAGCATTTT. As protein: CASSIRAGENQPQHF.

This clone was counted many times. CDR3 sequence reads: CASSPPGQNIGYGYTF. The CDR3 DNA follows: TGTGCCAGCAGCCCGCCGGGACAGAATATTGGCTATGGCTACACCTTC. The rearrangement links TRBV5-4 to TRBJ1-2, with 7 bases matching TRBD1. CDR3 size: 16 residues. J was trimmed by 4 bases and V by 4 bases; bases with no gene match: 13. CDR1 is SGHNT and CDR2 is YYREEE in the germline V gene (reference sequence).

This clone has ten or more counts. The chain joins TRBV2 to TRBJ1-6, with TRBD1 matching 10 bases. The CDR3 runs 14 residues. J lost 9 bases, V lost 6 bases, and 5 bases had no gene match. Germline assignment: CDR1 SNHLY and CDR2 FYNNEI. CDR3 amino acids: CASRRDRGGSPLHF. CDR3 in DNA: TGTGCCAGCAGACGGGACAGGGGAGGTTCACCCCTCCACTTT.

In regard to this clone: A single base separates this from a much larger clone, so it may be a read error. The CDR3 ends on some other residue instead of the conserved phenylalanine or tryptophan, so this is likely a read error. CDR3 bases: TGTGCCAGCAGCTTTTTGGTGGGGAGTGGCTACAATGAGCAGTTCCTC. It is translated as CASSFLVGSGYNEQFL. V usage is TRBV5-4 and J usage is TRBJ2-1, with a tentative D call TRBD2 (5 bases). Trimming shortened V by 2 bases and J by 3 bases, and 15 bases separated the two germline ends. This CDR3 spans 16 amino acids. Germline assignment: CDR1 SGHNT and CDR2 YYREEE (reference sequence).

This clone was counted at least ten times. V and J are TRBV28 and TRBJ1-4; D ambiguous. This CDR3 contains 11 residues. From germline, CDR1 is MDHEN and CDR2 SYDVKM. V was pared by 7 bases and J by 5 bases, with 5 bases between. The CDR3 bases are TGTGCCAGCATATGGAATGAAAAACTGTTTTTT. Amino acid sequence: CASIWNEKLFF.

The V and J genes are TRBV6-1 and TRBJ2-2, with a tentative D call TRBD2 (6 bases). This CDR3 contains 15 residues. V was cut by 2 bases and J by 7 bases, with 14 bases left in between. Germline V gene sequence: CDR1 MNHNS, CDR2 SASEGT. This CDR3 is CASSENGGMGGELFF. CDR3 DNA sequence: TGTGCCAGCAGTGAAAATGGAGGGATGGGCGGGGAGCTGTTTTTT.